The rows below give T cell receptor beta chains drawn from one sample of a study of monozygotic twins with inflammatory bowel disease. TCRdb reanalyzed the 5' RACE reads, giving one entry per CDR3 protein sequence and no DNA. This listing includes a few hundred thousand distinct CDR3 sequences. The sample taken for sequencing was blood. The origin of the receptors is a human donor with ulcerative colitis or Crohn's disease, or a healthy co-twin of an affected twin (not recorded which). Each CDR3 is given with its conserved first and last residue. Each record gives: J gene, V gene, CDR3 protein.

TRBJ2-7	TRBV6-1	CASSSRARGLYEQYF
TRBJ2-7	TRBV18	CASSTLGAGYEQYF
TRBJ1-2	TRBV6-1	CASTDRAADYGYTF
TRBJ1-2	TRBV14	CASSQDRGDYNYGYTF
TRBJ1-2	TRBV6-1	CASRSQGADYGYTF
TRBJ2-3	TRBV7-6	CASSLGWRSTDTQYF
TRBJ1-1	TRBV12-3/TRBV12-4	CASSLRAGEAFF
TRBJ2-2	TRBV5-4	CASSFLAGELFF
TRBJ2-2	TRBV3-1	CASSQDQTSGGNTGELFF
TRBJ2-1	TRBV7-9	CASPGSSYNEQFF
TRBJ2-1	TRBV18	CASNLFSGQGSNEQFF
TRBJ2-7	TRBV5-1	CASSVRTDSGYEQYF
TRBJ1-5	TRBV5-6	CASSFATGHQPQHF
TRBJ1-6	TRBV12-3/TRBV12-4	CASSLGQGNNSPLHF
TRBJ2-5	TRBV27	CASWSPVGQETQYF